This T cell receptor (beta chain) was identified during a study of T cells expressing NK-cell markers. TCRdb derives one entry per CDR3 protein from the 5' RACE reads, leaving out DNA. The table lists about 380,000 distinct CDR3 sequences, with 5% to 5.5% in the top ten. The length of the CDR3 is 17 residues. Germline loops: CDR1 KGHSH, CDR2 LQKENI. The receptor comes from a man aged 18 to 69 in good health. Sequencing input: blood T cells: a sorted CD56 or NKG2C T cell subset, CD4+ or CD8+ T cells, or bulk PBMC T cells (not recorded which). The chain links TRBV18 to TRBJ2-1; TCRdb names TRBD1, which stays unverified in the absence of DNA. The CDR3 reads CASSLSSGQGSYNEQFF.